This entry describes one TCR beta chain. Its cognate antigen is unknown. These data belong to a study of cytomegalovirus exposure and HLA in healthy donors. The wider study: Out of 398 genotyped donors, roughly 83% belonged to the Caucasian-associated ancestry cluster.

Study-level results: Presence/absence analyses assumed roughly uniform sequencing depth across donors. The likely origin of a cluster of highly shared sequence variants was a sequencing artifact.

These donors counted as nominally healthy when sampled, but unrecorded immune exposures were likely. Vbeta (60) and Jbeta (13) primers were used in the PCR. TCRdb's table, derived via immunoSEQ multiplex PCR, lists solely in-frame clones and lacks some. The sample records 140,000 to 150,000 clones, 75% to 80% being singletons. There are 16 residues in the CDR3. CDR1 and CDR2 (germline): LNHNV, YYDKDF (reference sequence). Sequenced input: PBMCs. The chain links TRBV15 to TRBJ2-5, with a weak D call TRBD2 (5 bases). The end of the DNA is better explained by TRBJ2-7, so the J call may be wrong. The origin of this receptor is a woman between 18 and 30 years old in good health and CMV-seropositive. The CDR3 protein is CATSRAASSASYEQYF. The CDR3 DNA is TGTGCCACCAGCAGGGCTGCTAGCAGCGCCTCCTACGAGCAGTACTTC.